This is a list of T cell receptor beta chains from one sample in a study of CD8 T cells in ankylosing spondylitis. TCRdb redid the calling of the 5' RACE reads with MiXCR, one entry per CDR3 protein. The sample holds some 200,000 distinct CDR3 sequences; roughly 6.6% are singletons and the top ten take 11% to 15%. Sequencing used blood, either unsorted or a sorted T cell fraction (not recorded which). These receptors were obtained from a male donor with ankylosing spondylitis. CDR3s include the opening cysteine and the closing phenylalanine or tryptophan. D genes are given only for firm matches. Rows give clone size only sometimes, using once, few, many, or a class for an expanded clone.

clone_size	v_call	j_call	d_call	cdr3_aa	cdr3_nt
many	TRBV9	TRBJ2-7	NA	CASSVDPLYEQYF	TGTGCCAGCAGCGTAGACCCCCTCTACGAGCAGTACTTC
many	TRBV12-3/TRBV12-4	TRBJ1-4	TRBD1	CASRHRGKVFF	TGTGCCAGCAGACACAGGGGTAAGGTGTTTTTT
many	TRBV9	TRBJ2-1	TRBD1	CASSARDRPRDEQFF	TGTGCCAGCAGCGCCCGGGACAGGCCCAGGGATGAGCAGTTCTTC
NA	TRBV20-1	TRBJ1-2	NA	CSAPVGNRGSYGYTF	TGCAGTGCGCCCGTGGGCAACCGAGGTAGCTATGGCTACACCTTC
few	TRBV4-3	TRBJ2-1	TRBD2	CASSREGLAGYNEQFF	TGCGCCAGCTCCCGCGAGGGACTAGCGGGGTACAATGAGCAGTTCTTC
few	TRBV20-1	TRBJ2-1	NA	CSATTFMVNEQFF	TGCAGTGCTACCACTTTTATGGTAAATGAGCAGTTCTTC
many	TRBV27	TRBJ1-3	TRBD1	CASSHGQGSGNTIYF	TGTGCCAGCAGTCACGGACAGGGCTCTGGAAACACCATATATTTT
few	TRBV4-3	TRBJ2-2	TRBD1	CASSQTGANTGELFF	TGCGCCAGCAGCCAAACAGGGGCGAACACCGGGGAGCTGTTTTTT
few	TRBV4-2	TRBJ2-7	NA	CASSQAGTLSYEQYF	TGTGCCAGCAGCCAAGCCGGGACACTCTCCTACGAGCAGTACTTC
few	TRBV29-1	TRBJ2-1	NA	CSVFGSGGEQFF	TGCAGCGTTTTCGGGAGCGGCGGTGAGCAGTTCTTC
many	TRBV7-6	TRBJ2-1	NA	CASSPWAENYNEQFF	TGTGCCAGCAGCCCCTGGGCGGAGAACTACAATGAGCAGTTCTTC
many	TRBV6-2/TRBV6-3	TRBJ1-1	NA	CASSVMNTEAFF	TGTGCCAGCAGTGTCATGAACACTGAAGCTTTCTTT
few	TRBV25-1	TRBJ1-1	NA	CASRRGFTEAFF	TGTGCCAGCAGGAGGGGGTTCACTGAAGCTTTCTTT
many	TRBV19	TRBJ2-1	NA	CASRADYLREQFF	TGTGCCAGTAGGGCAGACTATCTGAGAGAGCAGTTCTTC
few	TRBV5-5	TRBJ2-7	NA	CASSSYRVHEQYF	TGTGCCAGCAGCTCGTACAGGGTCCACGAGCAGTACTTC
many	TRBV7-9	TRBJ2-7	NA	CASSSWTDQYEQYF	TGTGCCAGCAGCTCCTGGACGGACCAATACGAGCAGTACTTC
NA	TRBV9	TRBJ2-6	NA	CASSVTVSGANVLTF	TGTGCCAGCAGCGTCACTGTCTCTGGGGCCAACGTCCTGACTTTC
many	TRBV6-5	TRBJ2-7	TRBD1	CASRPGQGYSYEQYF	TGTGCCAGCAGACCGGGACAGGGCTACTCCTACGAGCAGTACTTC
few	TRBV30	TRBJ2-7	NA	CAWSTGTLSYEQYF	TGTGCCTGGAGCACGGGTACCCTCTCCTACGAGCAGTACTTC
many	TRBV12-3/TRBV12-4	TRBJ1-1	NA	CASRTQGTEAFF	TGTGCCAGCAGAACACAGGGCACTGAAGCTTTCTTT
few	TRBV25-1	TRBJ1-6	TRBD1	CASSDPGQGFGSPLHF	TGTGCCAGCAGTGACCCGGGACAGGGCTTTGGCTCACCCCTCCACTTT
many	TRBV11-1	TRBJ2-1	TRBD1	CASSQGVYNEQFF	TGTGCCAGCAGCCAGGGGGTATACAATGAGCAGTTCTTC
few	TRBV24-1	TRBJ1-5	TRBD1	CATSDSTGTEYSNQPQHF	TGTGCCACCAGTGATTCAACCGGGACAGAGTATAGCAATCAGCCCCAGCATTTT
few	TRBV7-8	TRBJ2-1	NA	CASSVQGGQEQFF	TGTGCCAGCAGCGTTCAGGGGGGGCAAGAGCAGTTCTTC
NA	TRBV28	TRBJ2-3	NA	CASSSPRQPLEYF	TGTGCCAGCAGTTCGCCCCGACAGCCACTAGAATATTTT
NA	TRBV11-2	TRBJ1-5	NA	CASSVDGRSNQPQHF	TGTGCCAGCAGCGTTGACGGACGGAGCAATCAGCCCCAGCATTTT
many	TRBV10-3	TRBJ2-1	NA	CAIRITGYDYNEQFF	TGTGCCATCAGAATTACAGGGTACGACTACAATGAGCAGTTCTTC
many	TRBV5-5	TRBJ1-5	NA	CASSLWVESNQPQHF	TGTGCCAGCAGCTTGTGGGTTGAGAGCAATCAGCCCCAGCATTTT
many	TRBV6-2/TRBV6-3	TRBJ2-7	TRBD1	CASSTGQVTYEQYF	TGTGCCAGCAGCACTGGACAGGTTACCTACGAGCAGTACTTC
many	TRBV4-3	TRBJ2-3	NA	CASSQETWGQTDTQYF	TGCGCCAGCAGCCAAGAGACATGGGGCCAGACAGATACGCAGTATTTT
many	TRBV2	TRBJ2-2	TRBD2	CAGRGLAGNTGELFF	TGTGCCGGCCGTGGACTAGCGGGGAACACCGGGGAGCTGTTTTTT
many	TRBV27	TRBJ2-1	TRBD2	CASSWGGRGNEQFF	TGTGCCAGCAGTTGGGGGGGGAGGGGCAATGAGCAGTTCTTC
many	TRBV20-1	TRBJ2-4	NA	CSTRWGNIQYF	TGCAGTACCCGCTGGGGAAACATTCAGTACTTC
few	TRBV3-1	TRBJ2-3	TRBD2	CASSQDTGTNTDTQYF	TGTGCCAGCAGCCAAGATACCGGGACTAACACAGATACGCAGTATTTT
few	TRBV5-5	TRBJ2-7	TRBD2	CASSWTSGAYEQYF	TGTGCCAGCAGTTGGACTAGCGGCGCCTACGAGCAGTACTTC
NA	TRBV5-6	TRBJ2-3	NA	CASSPGGDTQYF	TGTGCCAGCAGTCCCGGGGGAGATACGCAGTATTTT
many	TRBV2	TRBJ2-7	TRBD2	CASRGTSAPYEQYF	TGTGCCAGCAGAGGGACTAGCGCCCCCTACGAGCAGTACTTC